Each of the 6 T cell receptor beta chains below was sequenced from the same sample in a study of blood T cell repertoires in COVID-19. Profiling relied on immunoSEQ multiplex PCR, and the TCRdb table lists in-frame clones only, not all of them. Of about 280,000 clones listed, about 90% are singletons. Specimen: peripheral blood. Receptors were obtained from a woman aged 30 to 39 who had recovered from COVID-19.

V and J are TRBV2 and TRBJ1-1; D uncertain. The germline V and J ends were trimmed by 7 bases and 8 bases, with 8 bases remaining between them. The germline V gene encodes CDR1 SNHLY and CDR2 FYNNEI. The CDR3 is made up of 10 amino acids. In nucleotides, the CDR3 is TGTGCCAGCACCGCGACAGAAGCTTTCTTT. Encoded protein: CASTATEAFF.

The CDR3 loop is CASRQGYEQYF. Written as DNA, the CDR3 is TGTGCCAGCAGACAGGGGTACGAGCAGTACTTC. V usage is TRBV28 and J usage is TRBJ2-7; TRBD1 matches 7 bases. The V gene end was trimmed by 6 bases and the J gene end by 4 bases; junction bases not matched to a gene: 0. This CDR3 contains 11 residues. Per germline, CDR1 MDHEN and CDR2 SYDVKM.

The chain links TRBV3-1 (or the pseudogene TRBV3-2) to TRBJ2-5, with 7 positions matching TRBD1. Germline assignment: CDR1 LGHDT and CDR2 YNNKEL (reference sequence). The CDR3 loop spans 15 amino acids. J lost 3 bases, V lost 4 bases, and 8 bases had no gene match. CDR3 nucleotide sequence: TGTGCCAGCAGCCTCACGGCAGGGGGTGAAGAGACCCAGTACTTC. Encoded protein: CASSLTAGGEETQYF.

This chain connects TRBV19 to TRBJ2-3; 9 bases line up with TRBD2. CDR1 LNHDA and CDR2 SQIVND come from the germline V gene (reference sequence). Losses at the gene ends were 3 bases for V and 0 bases for J; bases not matched to a gene: 4. This CDR3 has 16 amino acids. This chain's CDR3 is CASSIRLAGSTDTQYF. The CDR3 DNA follows: TGTGCCAGTAGTATCCGGCTAGCGGGAAGCACAGATACGCAGTATTTT.

This clone was observed once. The chain links TRBV4-3 to TRBJ2-3; D is unclear. From germline, CDR1 is LGHNA and CDR2 YSLEER. Trimming stripped 0 bases from V and 3 bases from J, with 7 bases between. This CDR3 is 14 amino acids long. CDR3 nucleotides: TGCGCCAGCAGCCAAGATCCCACTACAGATACGCAGTATTTT. Translation: CASSQDPTTDTQYF.

The chain couples TRBV28 to TRBJ1-1, with 7 nucleotides matching TRBD1. Looked up from germline, CDR1 is MDHEN and CDR2 is SYDVKM. CDR3 length: 13 amino acids. V lost 3 bases to trimming and J lost 3 bases; unmatched junction nucleotides: 1. The CDR3 reads CASSLGQYTEAFF. The CDR3 DNA is TGTGCCAGCAGTTTGGGACAGTACACTGAAGCTTTCTTT.